One and the same sample provided the 24 T cell receptor beta chains below, sequenced in a study of blood T cell repertoires in COVID-19 (dated by TCRdb to the early 2020s). Libraries were constructed by the immunoSEQ multiplex PCR assay. TCRdb took over this immuneACCESS table, retaining in-frame rearrangements with V and J assigned. Such tables are incomplete; in checked studies, under half of the missing clones stem from an unresolved V gene, and the remainder is unexplained. For this sample there are some 350,000 clones; more than 70% appear just once. Jointly, the top ten make up more than 5.5% of the sample. The sequenced sample was peripheral blood. The receptor source for this set is a woman in her seventies with COVID-19, enrolled during active disease.

The chain's CDR3 is CASSLGGRGNNSPLHF. CDR3 nucleotides: TGTGCCAGCAGCTTAGGTGGCAGGGGCAATAATTCACCCCTCCACTTT. The V gene is TRBV7-2, the J gene TRBJ1-6, with a tentative D call TRBD1 (6 bases). V was shortened by 1 base and J by 5 bases, with 12 bases between the two germline ends. The V gene's germline CDR1 is SGHTA and CDR2 FQGNSA. The CDR3 has 16 amino acids.

The V and J genes are TRBV6-5 and TRBJ2-7; 11 bases agree with TRBD2. Germline V gives CDR1 MNHEY, CDR2 SVGAGI. V lost 5 bases, J lost 4 bases, and 7 bases stayed unmatched. The CDR3 spans 15 residues. This CDR3 reads CASSIAGGPEYEQYF. CDR3 bases: TGTGCCAGCAGTATAGCGGGGGGGCCTGAGTACGAGCAGTACTTC.

The chain carries TRBV6-5 and TRBJ2-7; the match to TRBD1 covers 7 bases. CDR1 and CDR2 from the germline V gene are MNHEY and SVGAGI. The V and J ends lost 0 bases and 2 bases, in that order; junction bases with no gene match: 4. This CDR3 region has 15 residues. CDR3 amino acids: CASSYSRTGTYEQYF. CDR3 bases: TGTGCCAGCAGTTACTCGCGGACAGGTACCTACGAGCAGTACTTC.

This sequence joins TRBV29-1 and TRBJ1-3; D gene ambiguous. The CDR3 runs 13 residues. Trimming removed 6 bases at V and 1 base at J, with 10 bases between. Per the germline V gene, CDR1 is SQVTM and CDR2 is ANQGSEA. The CDR3 region is CSVRTLSGNTIYF. The CDR3 nucleotides read TGCAGCGTCCGGACTTTATCTGGAAACACCATATATTTT. Using reference TRBV29-1 and TRBJ1-3 for the parts outside the CDR3, the full variable domain is SAVISQKPSRDICQRGTSLTIQCQVDSQVTMMFWYRQQPGQSLTLIATANQGSEATYESGFVIDKFPISRPNLTFSTLTVSNMSPEDSSIYLCSVRTLSGNTIYFGEGSWLTVV.

This clone has more than one count but fewer than ten. The chain links TRBV7-9 to TRBJ2-3; TRBD1 is a possible D gene (5 bases). This CDR3 is built from 15 residues. The germline V and J ends were trimmed by 1 base and 4 bases, with 12 bases remaining between them. Germline V gives CDR1 SEHNR, CDR2 FQNEAQ (reference sequence). This CDR3 reads CASSLDSPGPDTQYF. CDR3 bases: TGTGCCAGCAGCTTAGATTCCCCAGGGCCAGATACGCAGTATTTT.

In its sample, this clone was seen once. This rearrangement joins TRBV5-1 to TRBJ2-5; 9 nucleotides agree with TRBD2. V dropped 2 bases and J dropped 4; count of bases not matched to a gene: 3. CDR1 SGHRS and CDR2 YFSETQ come from the germline V gene. The CDR3 loop spans 14 amino acids. The CDR3 sequence is CASSLAGGPETQYF. CDR3 bases: TGCGCCAGCAGCTTAGCGGGGGGCCCAGAGACCCAGTACTTC.

This clone was found a few times. The CDR3 bases are TGTGCCAGCAGCCTGGGACAGGGGGCCTCGCCGATCTATGGCTACACCTTC. Protein: CASSLGQGASPIYGYTF. The chain uses TRBV7-2 and TRBJ1-2; TRBD1 matches 12 bases. CDR3 length: 17 residues. The ends lost 5 bases at V and 4 bases at J; junction bases unmatched: 11. CDR1 is SGHTA and CDR2 is FQGNSA in the germline V gene.

On this clone itself: Other DNA sequences in the same sample also yield this CDR3. This chain uses TRBV5-1 with TRBJ1-6; D perhaps matches TRBD1 (5 bases). CDR3 size: 14 residues. V lost 1 base and J 8 bases, leaving 10 bases between the germline ends. The germline V gene has CDR1 SGHRS and CDR2 YFSETQ. In DNA form, the CDR3 reads TGCGCCAGCAGCTTGCAGGGAGGGGATTCACCCCTCCACTTT. Translating it yields CASSLQGGDSPLHF.

This clone was seen only a few times. The chain joins TRBV2 to TRBJ1-2, with a weak D call TRBD1 (6 bases). Trimming removed 5 bases at V and 0 bases at J, with 7 bases between. Germline V lookup: CDR1 SNHLY, CDR2 FYNNEI. The CDR3 is 13 amino acids. CDR3 protein: CASSQGTNYGYTF. The CDR3 DNA follows: TGTGCCAGCAGTCAGGGGACTAACTATGGCTACACCTTC.

The chain couples TRBV12-5 to TRBJ2-5, with TRBD1 matching 7 bases. Germline CDR1 reads LGHNT; CDR2 reads FRNRAP. The J segment lost 1 base and the V segment lost 3 bases, leaving 11 bases of the junction unmatched. This CDR3 is 17 amino acids long. The CDR3 DNA reads as TGTGCTAGTGGTTTCCGGGGTTGGGACAGAGTCCAAGAGACCCAGTACTTC. Translation: CASGFRGWDRVQETQYF.

The chain couples TRBV19 to TRBJ2-7; D call uncertain. Germline V gene lookup returns CDR1 LNHDA and CDR2 SQIVND (reference sequence). The CDR3 spans 13 residues. V lost 5 bases, J lost 2 bases, and 10 bases lay in between. The CDR3 here is CASSGWLTYEQYF. The CDR3 DNA sequence: TGTGCCAGTAGTGGTTGGCTTACCTACGAGCAGTACTTC.

This rearrangement joins TRBV6-2 or TRBV6-3 to TRBJ1-6, with unresolved D. With 4 bases removed from V and 9 bases from J, the gap between germline ends came to 13 bases. The CDR3 consists of 14 residues. The germline gives CDR1 MNHEY, CDR2 SVGEGT. CDR3 in amino acids: CASSWPGRGSPLHF. The CDR3 DNA reads TGTGCCAGCAGTTGGCCGGGGAGAGGTTCACCCCTCCACTTT.

V is TRBV10-3 and J is TRBJ2-2; TRBD2 matches 10 bases. The trim removed 6 bases at V and 4 bases at J, leaving 14 bases unmatched. This CDR3 is 18 amino acids long. In germline, CDR1 is ENHRY, CDR2 SYGVKD. The chain's CDR3 is CAISEMSSGGPGTGELFF. In nucleotides, the CDR3 is TGTGCCATCAGCGAGATGTCTAGCGGGGGACCGGGCACCGGGGAGCTGTTTTTT.

The CDR3 here is CASSWRDRVHEQYF. The DNA of the CDR3 is TGTGCCAGCAGTTGGCGGGACAGGGTCCACGAGCAGTACTTC. The V and J genes are TRBV6-9 and TRBJ2-7; 9 bases agree with TRBD1. The germline CDR1 and CDR2 sequences are MNHGY and SVAAGI. Germline trimming cut 4 bases from V and 5 bases from J; bases unmatched to any gene: 6. This CDR3 comprises 14 residues.

V gene TRBV4-2 combines with J gene TRBJ2-3; D possibly corresponds to TRBD2 (6 bases). Germline-derived CDR1 and CDR2 are LGHNA and YNFKEQ. CDR3 length equals 16 residues. V shed 0 bases and J shed 2 bases, with 12 bases lying between them. The CDR3 loop is CASSQDGAGLTDTQYF. The CDR3 DNA reads as TGTGCCAGCAGCCAAGACGGAGCGGGTCTCACAGATACGCAGTATTTT.

The rearrangement joins TRBV7-9 to TRBJ1-2; D gene unclear. V gave up 6 bases and J gave up 0 bases, with 5 bases separating them. The CDR3 spans 12 residues. Germline V CDR1 and CDR2: SEHNR, FQNEAQ (reference sequence). CDR3 sequence: CASSGPNYGYTF. The CDR3 bases are TGTGCCAGCAGTGGGCCTAACTATGGCTACACCTTC.

The V and J genes are TRBV4-3 and TRBJ2-2; D is unresolved. From germline, CDR1 is LGHNA and CDR2 YSLEER. This CDR3 comprises 16 residues. Trimming shortened V by 1 base and J by 2 bases, and 11 bases separated the two germline ends. The CDR3 coding sequence is TGCGCCAGCAGCCAAGTTGTAGAGCTCAACACCGGGGAGCTGTTTTTT. It translates to CASSQVVELNTGELFF.

The chain is built from TRBV11-2 and TRBJ2-7; 12 bases are a match to TRBD2. V was pared by 6 bases and J by 2 bases, with 5 bases of the junction left unmatched. The CDR3 consists of 15 residues. Germline CDR1 and CDR2: SGHAT and FQNNGV. The CDR3 reads CASRGLAGKPYEQYF. The CDR3 nucleotides are TGTGCCAGCAGAGGACTAGCGGGGAAACCCTACGAGCAGTACTTC.

This clone appeared a single time. This chain uses TRBV14 with TRBJ1-1, with unresolved D. V lost 3 bases, J lost 7 bases, and 6 bases lay in between. The length of the CDR3 is 11 residues. Germline CDR1 is SGHDN and CDR2 is FVKESK. The CDR3 DNA reads as TGTGCCAGCAGCCAGGAGTTTGAAGCTTTCTTT. This encodes CASSQEFEAFF.

This chain joins TRBV27 and TRBJ1-2; 8 bases match TRBD1. V shed 4 bases, J shed 4 bases, and the junction held 8 bases outside the gene matches. Germline V gene data show CDR1 as MNHEY and CDR2 as SMNVEV (reference sequence). This CDR3 region has 15 residues. DNA for the CDR3: TGTGCCAGCAGTTCCCACAGGGGGGTGGGCTATGGCTACACCTTC. It is translated as CASSSHRGVGYGYTF.

The V gene is TRBV12-3 or TRBV12-4, the J gene TRBJ1-2, with D unresolved. Trimming took 5 bases from V and 8 from J, leaving 12 bases between them. The CDR3 runs 12 residues. The CDR3, as DNA: TGTGCCAGCAGTGCGGGCCCCTGGGGCTACACCTTC. Protein product: CASSAGPWGYTF.

This chain links TRBV11-2 with TRBJ2-7; 10 bases align to TRBD1. CDR3 length: 13 residues. CDR1 SGHAT and CDR2 FQNNGV come from the germline V gene. The junction had 5 bases not matched to a gene; V was cut back by 5 bases and J by 7 bases. The CDR3 protein is CASSRDRGGEQYF. Written as DNA, the CDR3 is TGTGCCAGCAGCCGGGACAGGGGCGGGGAGCAGTACTTC. The variable domain in full, with the rest retrieved from reference TRBV11-2 and TRBJ2-7, is EAGVAQSPRYKIIEKRQSVAFWCNPISGHATLYWYQQILGQGPKLLIQFQNNGVVDDSQLPKDRFSAERLKGVDSTLKIQPAKLEDSAVYLCASSRDRGGEQYFGPGTRLTVT.

The chain joins TRBV19 to TRBJ1-1; D unresolved. The CDR3 is 14 amino acids. V lost 6 bases to trimming and J lost 0 bases, with 11 bases between them. The germline V gene has CDR1 LNHDA and CDR2 SQIVND (reference sequence). The CDR3 DNA reads TGTGCCAGTAGGTGGTCGAGCATGAACACTGAAGCTTTCTTT. It encodes CASRWSSMNTEAFF. Complete variable domain (other parts from reference TRBV19 and TRBJ1-1): DGGITQSPKYLFRKEGQNVTLSCEQNLNHDAMYWYRQDPGQGLRLIYYSQIVNDFQKGDIAEGYSVSREKKESFPLTVTSAQKNPTAFYLCASRWSSMNTEAFFGQGTRLTVV.

The genes are TRBV30 and TRBJ1-1, with D unclear. CDR1 is GTSNPN, CDR2 SVGIG, per germline (reference sequence). The CDR3 extends over 13 amino acids. V lost 2 bases and J lost 0, with 7 bases in between. CDR3 sequence (DNA): TGTGCCTGGAGTCCCCTTATGAACACTGAAGCTTTCTTT. Amino acids: CAWSPLMNTEAFF.